Following are 23 T cell receptor beta chains from one sample sequenced in a study of cytomegalovirus exposure and HLA in healthy donors. Profiled with immunoSEQ multiplex PCR; TCRdb holds only in-frame clones, not every one. This repertoire shows over 150,000 clones, 91% found once; its top ten account for over 2.5%. The sequencing sample was made of PBMCs. All receptors come from a woman aged 18-29 years in good health and CMV-seropositive.

The chain joins TRBV7-3 to TRBJ2-1; perhaps TRBD2 as D (6 bases). The CDR3 runs 16 residues. Germline V lookup: CDR1 SGHTA, CDR2 FQGTGA. The V and J ends lost 2 bases and 11 bases respectively, with 22 bases between them. CDR3 protein: CASSLSVGGRDVKQFF. The CDR3 nucleotides read TGTGCCAGCAGCTTATCAGTGGGAGGCAGGGACGTCAAGCAGTTCTTC. The full variable domain, in which reference TRBV7-3 and TRBJ2-1 provide the parts outside the CDR3, is GAGVSQTPSNKVTEKGKYVELRCDPISGHTALYWYRQSLGQGPEFLIYFQGTGAADDSGLPNDRFFAVRPEGSVSTLKIQRTERGDSAVYLCASSLSVGGRDVKQFFGPGTRLTVL.

The chain recombines TRBV10-2 with TRBJ1-5, with TRBD1 as a possible D gene (6 bases). Germline V CDR1 and CDR2: WSHSY, SAAADI. The CDR3 runs to 15 residues. V shed 8 bases and J shed 7 bases, with 21 bases lying between them. The CDR3: CASVSSGGGGQPQHF. The CDR3, as DNA: TGCGCCAGCGTTAGCAGTGGGGGCGGGGGACAGCCCCAGCATTTT.

V usage is TRBV7-6 and J usage is TRBJ2-3; 7 nucleotides agree with TRBD1. Per germline, CDR1 SGHVS and CDR2 FNYEAQ. Trimming at V came to 5 bases and at J to 3 bases, leaving 8 bases not matched to a gene. CDR3 size: 15 residues. CDR3 in amino acids: CASSPQGGSTDTQYF. The CDR3 region has the DNA TGTGCCAGCAGCCCGCAAGGGGGCAGTACAGATACGCAGTATTTT. Based on the CDR3 plus reference TRBV7-6 and TRBJ2-3, the full variable domain is GAGVSQSPRYKVTKRGQDVALRCDPISGHVSLYWYRQALGQGPEFLTYFNYEAQQDKSGLPNDRFSAERPEGSISTLTIQRTEQRDSAMYRCASSPQGGSTDTQYFGPGTRLTVL.

This clone was recorded once. The chain recombines TRBV27 with TRBJ2-2, with 7 bases matching TRBD1. CDR1 is MNHEY, CDR2 SMNVEV, per germline (reference sequence). With V trimmed by 11 bases and J by 6 bases, 9 bases remained unmatched. The CDR3 extends over 13 amino acids. The CDR3: CASWGQIAGELFF. CDR3 DNA sequence: TGTGCCTCCTGGGGACAGATCGCCGGGGAGCTGTTTTTT.

The chain employs TRBV6-1 and TRBJ1-1; D perhaps matches TRBD1 (5 bases). CDR3 length: 12 residues. Germline values: CDR1 MNHNS, CDR2 SASEGT. Trimming removed 8 bases from V and 6 bases from J, with 13 bases in between. The DNA of the CDR3 is TGTGCCAGCTCTCGCGGGGGGTCTGAAGCTTTCTTT. It yields the protein CASSRGGSEAFF.

Details on this clone: Other DNA sequences in the same sample also yield this CDR3. The gene calls are TRBV6-4 and TRBJ2-3, with 7 bases aligning to TRBD2. In germline, CDR1 is MRHNA, CDR2 SNTAGT. The J segment lost 1 base and the V segment lost 4 bases, leaving 2 bases of the junction unmatched. The CDR3 contains 14 residues. The CDR3 sequence: CASSASGGTDTQYF. The CDR3, as DNA: TGTGCCAGCAGTGCTAGCGGAGGCACAGATACGCAGTATTTT.

The V call is TRBV29-1, the J call TRBJ1-2; D possibly corresponds to TRBD1 (5 bases). The ends were cut back, 7 bases at V and 8 bases at J, with 14 bases in the middle. The CDR3 is 11 amino acids. Germline-derived CDR1 and CDR2 are SQVTM and ANQGSEA. Here the CDR3 reads CSATPGDGYTF. The CDR3 nucleotides read TGCAGCGCCACTCCGGGGGACGGCTACACCTTC. Combining the CDR3 with reference TRBV29-1 and TRBJ1-2 gives the whole variable domain SAVISQKPSRDICQRGTSLTIQCQVDSQVTMMFWYRQQPGQSLTLIATANQGSEATYESGFVIDKFPISRPNLTFSTLTVSNMSPEDSSIYLCSATPGDGYTFGSGTRLTVV.

The chain employs TRBV9 and TRBJ1-2; a possible D gene is TRBD1 (6 bases). Trimming left V 9 bases short and J 8 bases short, with 20 bases between. This CDR3 is 13 amino acids long. The germline V gene encodes CDR1 SGDLS and CDR2 YYNGEE. The CDR3 DNA reads TGTGCCACCACCACCCCAGGGGTAGGAGGCTACACCTTC. Translation gives CATTTPGVGGYTF.

The V gene is TRBV25-1, the J gene TRBJ1-1, with TRBD1 matching 9 bases. V trimming: 8 bases; J trimming: 3 bases; junction bases outside the gene matches: 10. Germline loops: CDR1 MGHDK, CDR2 SYGVNS. This CDR3 is 15 amino acids long. CDR3: CASGGTGNMHTEAFF. The CDR3 DNA reads as TGTGCCAGCGGGGGGACAGGGAATATGCACACTGAAGCTTTCTTT.

The V call is TRBV7-9, the J call TRBJ2-7; 8 positions match TRBD2. This CDR3 is built from 15 residues. The junction had 10 bases not matched to a gene; V was cut back by 5 bases and J by 4 bases. The germline V gene encodes CDR1 SEHNR and CDR2 FQNEAQ (reference sequence). The CDR3 is CASSDLSGIAYEQYF. The CDR3 coding sequence is TGTGCCAGCAGCGATCTTAGCGGGATAGCGTACGAGCAGTACTTC.

V and J are TRBV10-3 and TRBJ2-7, with D possibly being TRBD2 (5 bases). This CDR3 contains 16 residues. Trimming left V 5 bases short and J 7 bases short, with 24 bases between. Germline values: CDR1 ENHRY, CDR2 SYGVKD. DNA for the CDR3: TGTGCCATCAGTCCCCTTAAGAGCGGAACTCTGCTAGAGCAGTACTTC. It yields the protein CAISPLKSGTLLEQYF.

CDR3 sequence: CASSAQVRSYEQYF. CDR3 nucleotides: TGTGCCAGCAGTGCCCAGGTCCGCTCCTACGAGCAGTACTTC. V gene TRBV6-5 combines with J gene TRBJ2-7, with unresolved D. V lost 5 bases to trimming and J lost 0 bases, with 11 bases between them. The CDR3 spans 14 residues. The germline gives CDR1 MNHEY, CDR2 SVGAGI.

This chain joins TRBV4-1 and TRBJ2-5; TRBD2 agrees at 8 bases. Germline CDR1 is MGHRA and CDR2 is YSYEKL. This CDR3 is built from 16 residues. Losses at the gene ends were 0 bases for V and 3 bases for J; bases not matched to a gene: 6. CDR3 protein: CASSQEEAGVEETQYF. CDR3 nucleotides: TGCGCCAGCAGCCAAGAGGAAGCGGGGGTTGAAGAGACCCAGTACTTC.

The chain recombines TRBV28 with TRBJ1-1; D not resolved. The germline V gene has CDR1 MDHEN and CDR2 SYDVKM. Trimming took 5 bases from V and 4 from J, leaving 14 bases between them. CDR3 length: 14 residues. The DNA of the CDR3 is TGTGCCAGCAGTGCACTAGTCGGTGGCACTGAAGCTTTCTTT. This encodes CASSALVGGTEAFF.

The CDR3 DNA follows: TGTGCCAGCAGTTTAGAGACAGGGGGGAACACTGAAGCTTTCTTT. This translates into CASSLETGGNTEAFF. The V call is TRBV28, the J call TRBJ1-1, with 9 nucleotides matching TRBD1. V was pared by 2 bases and J by 1 base, with 2 bases of the junction left unmatched. The CDR3 is made up of 15 amino acids. CDR1 MDHEN and CDR2 SYDVKM come from the germline V gene.

The genes are TRBV28 and TRBJ1-2; 8 positions agree with TRBD1. The junction had 16 bases not matched to a gene; V was cut back by 5 bases and J by 8 bases. The CDR3 consists of 16 residues. Germline values: CDR1 MDHEN, CDR2 SYDVKM. CDR3 nucleotide sequence: TGTGCCAGCAGTGCTCCGTACAGGGGGAAGGTCTACGGCTACACCTTC. This sequence encodes CASSAPYRGKVYGYTF.

The V and J genes are TRBV7-9 and TRBJ2-7, with 13 bases identical to TRBD2. Trimming removed 5 bases from V and 3 bases from J; junction bases left unmatched: 4. Germline CDR1 reads SEHNR; CDR2 reads FQNEAQ (reference sequence). This CDR3 is 15 amino acids long. CDR3 sequence reads: CASSPWTSGSYEQYF. The CDR3 DNA reads as TGTGCCAGCAGCCCTTGGACTAGCGGGAGCTACGAGCAGTACTTC. The full variable domain, with the rest looked up from reference TRBV7-9 and TRBJ2-7, is DTGVSQNPRHKITKRGQNVTFRCDPISEHNRLYWYRQTLGQGPEFLTYFQNEAQLEKSRLLSDRFSAERPKGSFSTLEIQRTEQGDSAMYLCASSPWTSGSYEQYFGPGTRLTVT.

This chain joins TRBV6-1 and TRBJ1-6; D gene ambiguous. CDR1 and CDR2 (germline): MNHNS, SASEGT. The length of the CDR3 is 15 residues. The V gene lost 4 bases and the J gene lost 0 bases, with 7 bases spanning the gap. CDR3 bases: TGTGCCAGCAGTGCCCTAAACTCCTATAATTCACCCCTCCACTTT. It is translated as CASSALNSYNSPLHF.

The CDR3 reads CASSLTSGGNTDTQYF. CDR3 nucleotide sequence: TGTGCCAGCAGCTTAACTTCGGGCGGGAACACAGATACGCAGTATTTT. The genes are TRBV7-3 and TRBJ2-3; D possibly corresponds to TRBD2 (6 bases). The CDR3 spans 16 residues. CDR1 is SGHTA, CDR2 FQGTGA, per germline. Trimming stripped 0 bases from V and 2 bases from J, with 12 bases between.

The V and J genes are TRBV7-2 and TRBJ1-1; D remains unclear. Trimming shortened V by 10 bases and J by 4 bases, and 16 bases separated the two germline ends. CDR1 and CDR2 from the germline V gene are SGHTA and FQGNSA. The CDR3 is made up of 13 amino acids. The CDR3 DNA is TGTGCCACCCGAAGCGCCGGCGGCACTGAAGCTTTCTTT. Its protein is CATRSAGGTEAFF.

CDR3 sequence: CASSVDGPAGVRVEQFF. The CDR3 nucleotides read TGTGCCAGCAGCGTAGACGGACCAGCGGGAGTGCGAGTTGAGCAGTTCTTC. The J gene is TRBJ2-1, the V gene TRBV9, with 8 nucleotides matching TRBD2. CDR3 length: 17 amino acids. Trimming took 0 bases from V and 9 from J; bases not matched to a gene: 14. In germline, CDR1 is SGDLS, CDR2 YYNGEE.

The V and J genes are TRBV15 and TRBJ1-2, with TRBD1 matching 8 bases. The CDR3 extends over 13 amino acids. Germline CDR1 is LNHNV and CDR2 is YYDKDF (reference sequence). J gave up 6 bases and V 6 bases, and 6 bases lay outside the gene matches. The CDR3: CATSSTGGNGYTF. In DNA form, the CDR3 reads TGTGCCACCAGTAGCACAGGGGGTAATGGCTACACCTTC.

This clone was found a few times. This chain joins TRBV9 and TRBJ1-1, with D maybe TRBD1 (6 bases). In germline, CDR1 is SGDLS, CDR2 YYNGEE. The CDR3 sequence is 16 residues long. V shed 5 bases and J shed 6 bases, with 23 bases lying between them. The CDR3 coding sequence is TGTGCCAGCAGTACCCCTGAGGGGGGGGTGATGGCTGAAGCTTTCTTT. Translating gives CASSTPEGGVMAEAFF.